A single sample is the source of the 11 T cell receptor beta chains below, sequenced in a study of T cell responses to AZD1222 COVID-19 vaccine. Some clones are missing from TCRdb's copy, which holds only in-frame ones; the method was immunoSEQ multiplex PCR. The repertoire holds about 86,000 clones, 85% to 90% seen once, with around 10% in the top ten. Sample: peripheral blood, taken 28 days after the second AZD1222 dose. The receptor source for this set is an adult who received the AZD1222 COVID-19 vaccine.

The V and J genes are TRBV3-1 (or the pseudogene TRBV3-2) and TRBJ1-1; TRBD1 might be the D (5 bases). This CDR3 comprises 14 residues. The germline V and J ends were trimmed by 2 bases and 1 base, with 8 bases remaining between them. Germline lookup yields CDR1 LGHDT and CDR2 YNNKEL (reference sequence). The CDR3 sequence: CASSQQGWNTEAFF. The CDR3 DNA is TGTGCCAGCAGCCAACAGGGATGGAACACTGAAGCTTTCTTT.

The chain uses TRBV9 and TRBJ2-7; D is undetermined. Germline V lookup: CDR1 SGDLS, CDR2 YYNGEE. The CDR3 totals 15 residues. V shed 0 bases and J shed 0 bases, with 10 bases lying between them. The CDR3 is CASSVELGSSYEQYF. In nucleotides, the CDR3 is TGTGCCAGCAGCGTAGAACTGGGCAGCTCCTACGAGCAGTACTTC.

The chain uses TRBV28 and TRBJ2-7; 11 bases are shared with TRBD1. V dropped 4 bases and J dropped 6; count of bases not matched to a gene: 8. The CDR3 runs 15 residues. Germline loops: CDR1 MDHEN, CDR2 SYDVKM. The CDR3 here is CASSSRDRGTGEQYF. The CDR3 nucleotides read TGTGCCAGCAGTTCTAGGGACAGGGGGACGGGCGAGCAGTACTTC.

As to this clone: Other nucleotide sequences in the sample specify the same CDR3. The V gene is TRBV5-1, the J gene TRBJ2-7; D not resolved. Trimming took off 0 bases at V and 2 bases at J, with 6 bases between the two ends. CDR3 length: 13 amino acids. From germline, CDR1 is SGHRS and CDR2 YFSETQ. The CDR3 protein is CASSLGHPYEQYF. CDR3 in DNA: TGCGCCAGCAGCTTGGGTCACCCCTACGAGCAGTACTTC.

The chain recombines TRBV7-9 with TRBJ1-6, with 8 nucleotides matching TRBD1. The CDR3 extends over 16 amino acids. Germline CDR1 SEHNR, CDR2 FQNEAQ (reference sequence). Losses at the gene ends were 6 bases for V and 7 bases for J; bases not matched to a gene: 11. CDR3 nucleotides: TGTGCCAGCAGACAATTCCCGGACAGGGAGAATTCACCCCTCCACTTT. Its translation is CASRQFPDRENSPLHF.

This chain links TRBV6-5 with TRBJ2-6; D is uncertain. The V end was cut by 5 bases, the J end by 4 bases, with 12 bases between. Germline CDR1 and CDR2: MNHEY and SVGAGI. This CDR3 comprises 15 residues. CDR3 loop: CASSPPGRGANVLTF. CDR3 sequence (DNA): TGTGCCAGCAGTCCCCCCGGGCGGGGGGCCAACGTCCTGACTTTC.

The chain combines TRBV4-3 with TRBJ1-2; no clear D. CDR1 is LGHNA, CDR2 YSLEER, per germline. The ends were cut back, 6 bases at V and 0 bases at J, with 17 bases in the middle. CDR3 length: 16 amino acids. The CDR3, as DNA: TGCGCCAGCAGTCTAAATCTAGGAATAGCTAACTATGGCTACACCTTC. This gives the protein CASSLNLGIANYGYTF.

J is TRBJ1-1 and V is TRBV30, with 8 bases that match TRBD1. Germline loops: CDR1 GTSNPN, CDR2 SVGIG (reference sequence). This CDR3 is 15 amino acids long. Trimming removed 4 bases from V and 3 bases from J; junction bases left unmatched: 10. The CDR3 region is CAWMTDTGGYTEAFF. The CDR3 bases are TGTGCCTGGATGACGGATACAGGGGGGTACACTGAAGCTTTCTTT. Supplemented by reference TRBV30 and TRBJ1-1, the full variable domain reads SQTIHQWPATLVQPVGSPLSLECTVEGTSNPNLYWYRQAAGRGLQLLFYSVGIGQISSEVPQNLSASRPQDRQFILSSKKLLLSDSGFYLCAWMTDTGGYTEAFFGQGTRLTVV.

The gene calls are TRBV9 and TRBJ1-5; D is uncertain. The CDR3 sequence is 13 residues long. The V gene's germline CDR1 is SGDLS and CDR2 YYNGEE. Trimming removed 5 bases from V and 2 bases from J, with 8 bases in between. The DNA for the CDR3 is TGTGCCAGCAGTTTAGACGGCAATCAGCCCCAGCATTTT. Translating gives CASSLDGNQPQHF.

This rearrangement joins TRBV2 to TRBJ1-2, with 7 bases lining up with TRBD1. Looked up from germline, CDR1 is SNHLY and CDR2 is FYNNEI. The CDR3 is 13 residues long. Germline trimming cut 3 bases from V and 7 bases from J; bases unmatched to any gene: 5. The CDR3 nucleotides are TGTGCCAGCAGTGAGCGGCAGGGGGGTGGCTACACCTTC. Its protein is CASSERQGGGYTF.

This rearrangement joins TRBV4-3 to TRBJ1-4, with D possibly TRBD1 on 5 matching bases. Trimming took off 4 bases at V and 8 bases at J, with 17 bases between the two ends. Per the germline V gene, CDR1 is LGHNA and CDR2 is YSLEER. This CDR3 contains 15 residues. In DNA form, the CDR3 reads TGCGCCAGCAGCCCCTCCCTGGGGGGGGGAGAAAAACTGTTTTTT. Its translation is CASSPSLGGGEKLFF.